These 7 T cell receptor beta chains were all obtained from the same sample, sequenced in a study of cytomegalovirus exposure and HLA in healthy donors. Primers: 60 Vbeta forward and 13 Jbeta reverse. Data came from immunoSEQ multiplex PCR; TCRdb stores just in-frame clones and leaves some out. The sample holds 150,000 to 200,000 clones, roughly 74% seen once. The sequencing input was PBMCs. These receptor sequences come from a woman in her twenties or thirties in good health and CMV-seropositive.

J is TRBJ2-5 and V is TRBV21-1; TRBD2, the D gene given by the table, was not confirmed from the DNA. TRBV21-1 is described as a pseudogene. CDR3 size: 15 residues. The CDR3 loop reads CASSKGAGRGETQYF. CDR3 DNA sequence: TGTGCCAGCAGCAAAGGCGCGGGACGGGGAGAGACCCAGTACTTC.

This CDR3 is CASSQWEAYEQYF. The CDR3 region has the DNA TGCGCCAGCAGCCAATGGGAGGCCTACGAGCAGTACTTC. The chain combines TRBV4-1 with TRBJ2-7; D perhaps matches TRBD2 (6 bases). Germline assignment: CDR1 MGHRA and CDR2 YSYEKL. The V gene lost 2 bases and the J gene lost 2 bases, with 7 bases spanning the gap. CDR3 length equals 13 residues.

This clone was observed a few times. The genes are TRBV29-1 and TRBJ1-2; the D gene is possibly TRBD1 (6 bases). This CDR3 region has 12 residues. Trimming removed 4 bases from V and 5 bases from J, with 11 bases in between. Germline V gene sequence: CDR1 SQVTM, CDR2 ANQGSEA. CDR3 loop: CSVGGRVYGYTF. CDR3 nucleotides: TGCAGCGTTGGGGGGCGGGTGTATGGCTACACCTTC.

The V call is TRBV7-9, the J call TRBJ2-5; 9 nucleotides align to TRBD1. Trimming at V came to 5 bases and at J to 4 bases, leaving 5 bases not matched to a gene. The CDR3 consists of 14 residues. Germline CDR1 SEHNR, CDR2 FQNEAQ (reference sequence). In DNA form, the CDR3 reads TGTGCCAGCAGCGACCGGGACAGGGCAGAGACCCAGTACTTC. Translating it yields CASSDRDRAETQYF.

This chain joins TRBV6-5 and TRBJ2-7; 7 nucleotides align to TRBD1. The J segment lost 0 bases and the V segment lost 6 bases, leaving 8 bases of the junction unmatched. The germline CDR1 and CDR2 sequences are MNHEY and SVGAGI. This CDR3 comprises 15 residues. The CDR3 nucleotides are TGTGCCAGCAGGCGAACAGGGGCGAGCTCCTACGAGCAGTACTTC. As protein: CASRRTGASSYEQYF.

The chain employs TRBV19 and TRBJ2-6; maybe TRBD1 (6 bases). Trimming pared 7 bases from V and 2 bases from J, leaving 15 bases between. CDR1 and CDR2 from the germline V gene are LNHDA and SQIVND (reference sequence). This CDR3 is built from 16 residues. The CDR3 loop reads CASKRTATTGANVLTF. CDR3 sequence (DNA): TGTGCCAGTAAGAGGACAGCCACTACTGGGGCCAACGTCCTGACTTTC.

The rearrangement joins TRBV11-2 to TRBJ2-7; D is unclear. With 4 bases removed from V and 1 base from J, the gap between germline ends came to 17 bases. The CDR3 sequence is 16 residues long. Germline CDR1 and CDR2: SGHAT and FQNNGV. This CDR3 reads CASSSESSPGSYEQYF. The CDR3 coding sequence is TGTGCCAGCAGCTCCGAGTCGAGTCCGGGTTCCTACGAGCAGTACTTC.